This T cell receptor beta chain was sequenced during a study of blood T cell repertoires in COVID-19. Across the study: Samples taken during acute and convalescent COVID-19 were collected in the United States, Italy and Spain. The cDNA or gDNA used as material had been derived from T cells, B-cell-depleted T cells, or PBMCs.

Per the original data handling: By means of reference gene primer amplification, nucleated cell counts were estimated. Sequencing was performed with immunoSEQ multiplex PCR; in TCRdb, only in-frame clones are kept and a portion is missing. V, J and clone size are those of that table, while D and trimming were read from the DNA. The sample shows over 300,000 clones, more than 70% of them seen only once. The germline gives CDR1 MNHNS, CDR2 SASEGT. The ends were cut back, 2 bases at V and 1 base at J, with 10 bases in the middle. The CDR3 covers 15 residues. The sequenced sample was peripheral blood. The clonotype was recovered from a woman in her fifties or sixties with acute or convalescent COVID-19. V is TRBV6-1 and J is TRBJ2-3, with D perhaps matching TRBD2 (5 bases). CDR3 DNA sequence: TGTGCCAGCAGTGAATTCGAGAGGGGCACAGATACGCAGTATTTT. Translating it yields CASSEFERGTDTQYF.